The 5 T cell receptor beta chains presented below share a single source sample, sequenced in a study of T cell changes during pregnancy in multiple sclerosis. Sequencing used immunoSEQ multiplex PCR; TCRdb keeps in-frame clones, though not all of them. The sample shows roughly 40,000 clones, 91% of them seen only once. This specimen was CD4+ T cells from peripheral blood mononuclear cells, taken after pregnancy. The receptor set was obtained from a female donor in good health, enrolled as a control in a pregnancy study.

The chain combines TRBV9 with TRBJ2-1, with 9 bases identical to TRBD2. CDR3 length equals 17 residues. CDR1 SGDLS and CDR2 YYNGEE come from the germline V gene. The junction had 9 bases not matched to a gene; V was cut back by 4 bases and J by 1 base. The CDR3 sequence is CASSPSFTSGSYNEQFF. CDR3 sequence (DNA): TGTGCCAGCAGCCCATCATTTACTAGCGGGTCCTACAATGAGCAGTTCTTC.

This rearrangement joins TRBV19 to TRBJ2-1, with D maybe TRBD2 (6 bases). CDR1 LNHDA and CDR2 SQIVND come from the germline V gene (reference sequence). The V gene lost 5 bases and the J gene lost 1 base, with 12 bases spanning the gap. The CDR3 spans 15 residues. CDR3 DNA sequence: TGTGCCAGTAGTCCCCTGGGGGGTTCCTACAATGAGCAGTTCTTC. This sequence encodes CASSPLGGSYNEQFF.

The genes are TRBV5-6 and TRBJ2-1; 8 bases line up with TRBD1. CDR3 length: 14 residues. V was pared by 2 bases and J by 8 bases, with 6 bases of the junction left unmatched. Germline V gives CDR1 SGHDT, CDR2 YYEEEE. The CDR3 DNA follows: TGTGCCAGCAGCTTAATACAGGGGGTCCATGAGCAGTTCTTC. Its protein product is CASSLIQGVHEQFF.

This chain uses TRBV27 with TRBJ2-3, with D possibly TRBD1 on 6 matching bases. V dropped 6 bases and J dropped 7 bases, with 14 bases sitting between them. The CDR3 is made up of 13 amino acids. Germline CDR1 is MNHEY and CDR2 is SMNVEV (reference sequence). CDR3 nucleotide sequence: TGTGCCAGCAGCAGGACAGAAGGATATACGCAGTATTTT. It specifies CASSRTEGYTQYF.

V gene TRBV7-2 combines with J gene TRBJ2-2, with 14 nucleotides matching TRBD2. V gave up 5 bases and J gave up 8 bases; unmatched junction bases: 7. CDR1 is SGHTA, CDR2 FQGNSA, per germline. There are 16 residues in the CDR3. This CDR3 is CASSLGTSGSGGELFF. The CDR3 region has the DNA TGTGCCAGCAGCCTCGGGACTAGCGGGAGTGGTGGGGAGCTGTTTTTT.